The clone carrying this T cell receptor (beta chain) has a handful of counts. The target antigen is unknown. The data were obtained in a study of T cells in Graves' hyperthyroidism and ophthalmopathy. RNA transcripts yielded amplified TCR beta CDR3 regions. The TCR CDR3 was amplified in a first-round RT-PCR using the HTBI primer set. TCRdb ran MiXCR on the multiplex PCR reads and lists one entry per CDR3 protein. The data contain 400,000 to 600,000 distinct CDR3 sequences, 15% to 20% of them singletons. Findings and caveats of the study: A 13 V-J model separated ophthalmopathy from stable hyperthyroidism. Expanded thyroid clonotypes (above 0.001) were mostly also found in blood.

Germline V gene data show CDR1 as MNHNY and CDR2 as SVGAGI (reference sequence). Trimming pared 0 bases from V and 8 bases from J, leaving 14 bases between. CDR3 size: 15 residues. Diagnosis rested on symptoms, serum thyroxine and TRAb, thyroid ultrasound, and orbital computed tomography. The V and J genes are TRBV6-6 and TRBJ2-4; weak D call: TRBD1 (6 bases). This receptor was identified in a woman under 40 with Graves' ophthalmopathy. The sample comprised blood. For the CDR3, the DNA is TGTGCCAGCAGTTACTCGACGGGACACTCGGACATTCAGTACTTC. Protein product: CASSYSTGHSDIQYF.